The 32 T cell receptor beta chains presented below share a single source sample, sequenced in a study of T cell responses to AZD1222 COVID-19 vaccine. Repertoires were generated with immunoSEQ multiplex PCR, while TCRdb's copy carries only in-frame clones and drops some. The sample consists of under 150,000 clones, roughly 91% of them appearing once. The material sequenced was peripheral blood, taken on day 0 of AZD1222 vaccination. Every receptor here comes from an adult in good health.

The chain links TRBV27 to TRBJ2-3; 10 nucleotides line up with TRBD2. Germline V lookup: CDR1 MNHEY, CDR2 SMNVEV (reference sequence). The CDR3 covers 16 residues. V was pared by 5 bases and J by 2 bases, with 7 bases of the junction left unmatched. The CDR3 sequence: CASSPGAGGATDTQYF. CDR3 nucleotide sequence: TGTGCCAGCAGTCCGGGAGCGGGGGGGGCCACAGATACGCAGTATTTT.

A few counts support this clone. V is TRBV3-1 (or the pseudogene TRBV3-2) and J is TRBJ2-2; D possibly corresponds to TRBD1 (5 bases). Germline CDR1 and CDR2: LGHDT and YNNKEL (reference sequence). Trimming shortened V by 1 base and J by 7 bases, and 13 bases separated the two germline ends. The CDR3 is 15 residues long. The chain's CDR3 is CASSQGWGMDGELFF. In DNA form, the CDR3 reads TGTGCCAGCAGCCAAGGATGGGGCATGGACGGGGAGCTGTTTTTT.

The V call is TRBV18, the J call TRBJ2-1; 10 nucleotides agree with TRBD2. V shed 6 bases, J shed 5 bases, and the junction held 13 bases outside the gene matches. Germline CDR1 is KGHSH and CDR2 is LQKENI. The CDR3 sequence is 17 residues long. The DNA for the CDR3 is TGTGCCAGCTCCCTATTAGGTAGCGGGAGGCCTGACAATGAGCAGTTCTTC. It is translated as CASSLLGSGRPDNEQFF.

The chain links TRBV27 to TRBJ2-7; tentative D call: TRBD1 (5 bases). This CDR3 has 14 residues. V shed 6 bases and J shed 2 bases, with 14 bases lying between them. Per the germline V gene, CDR1 is MNHEY and CDR2 is SMNVEV (reference sequence). CDR3 region: CASSAAGRAYEQYF. The DNA for the CDR3 is TGTGCCAGCAGCGCCGCCGGCAGGGCCTACGAGCAGTACTTC.

This clone was counted a few times. The chain uses TRBV9 and TRBJ1-2; TRBD1 might be the D (5 bases). V shed 3 bases and J shed 2 bases, with 11 bases lying between them. Germline V gene data show CDR1 as SGDLS and CDR2 as YYNGEE. This CDR3 has 14 residues. The CDR3 DNA follows: TGTGCCAGCAGCGGGGACCGCCGAAACTATGGCTACACCTTC. Translated: CASSGDRRNYGYTF.

The chain combines TRBV4-1 with TRBJ1-1, with a weak D call TRBD1 (5 bases). Trimming left V 3 bases short and J 6 bases short, with 20 bases between. CDR1 is MGHRA, CDR2 YSYEKL, per germline. The CDR3 spans 16 residues. The CDR3 nucleotides are TGCGCCAGCAGCCACCGGACCTTAACGACGGGGCCTGAAGCTTTCTTT. It encodes CASSHRTLTTGPEAFF.

A single count supports this clone. The chain is built from TRBV7-8 and TRBJ2-5; possible D gene TRBD1, 6 bases. Germline CDR1 and CDR2: SGHVS and FQNEAQ. V shed 1 base and J shed 3 bases, with 18 bases lying between them. This CDR3 region has 17 residues. The CDR3 protein is CASSLGIAGTPEETQYF. The CDR3 DNA reads as TGTGCCAGCAGCTTAGGGATCGCCGGGACACCGGAAGAGACCCAGTACTTC.

The chain has TRBV5-1 and TRBJ2-1; 9 bases are shared with TRBD2. The CDR3 consists of 17 residues. Losses at the gene ends were 1 base for V and 0 bases for J; bases not matched to a gene: 5. CDR1 is SGHRS, CDR2 YFSETQ, per germline. This CDR3 reads CASSLLLAGFSYNEQFF. The CDR3 DNA follows: TGCGCCAGCAGCTTGTTACTAGCGGGCTTCTCCTACAATGAGCAGTTCTTC.

This sequence joins TRBV4-2 and TRBJ2-3, with TRBD1 matching 12 bases. This CDR3 is built from 17 residues. The trim removed 3 bases at V and 5 bases at J, leaving 9 bases unmatched. CDR1 and CDR2 (germline): LGHNA, YNFKEQ. CDR3 sequence reads: CASSQRAGQGAGDTQYF. The DNA for the CDR3 is TGTGCCAGCAGCCAGAGGGCGGGACAGGGGGCCGGAGATACGCAGTATTTT.

The rearrangement links TRBV7-6 to TRBJ2-1; the match to TRBD2 covers 9 bases. Trimming removed 4 bases from V and 6 bases from J; junction bases left unmatched: 7. This CDR3 is 15 amino acids long. Germline loops: CDR1 SGHVS, CDR2 FNYEAQ. The CDR3 loop is CASSYSGSIGNEQFF. DNA of the CDR3: TGTGCCAGCAGCTATAGCGGGAGTATCGGCAATGAGCAGTTCTTC.

The J gene is TRBJ2-7, the V gene TRBV14, with 7 positions matching TRBD1. The CDR3 loop spans 12 amino acids. Germline-derived CDR1 and CDR2 are SGHDN and FVKESK. V gave up 4 bases and J gave up 6 bases; unmatched junction bases: 3. DNA of the CDR3: TGTGCCAGCAGCCCCGACAGGGTCGAGCAGTACTTC. Translation gives CASSPDRVEQYF.

This chain joins TRBV30 and TRBJ1-1; D remains ambiguous. The germline V gene has CDR1 GTSNPN and CDR2 SVGIG (reference sequence). The CDR3 is 13 amino acids. Trimming cost V 0 bases and J 1 base, with 6 bases left between them. The CDR3 reads CAWSVGWNTEAFF. In DNA, the CDR3 is TGTGCCTGGAGTGTAGGTTGGAACACTGAAGCTTTCTTT.

V gene TRBV6-4 combines with J gene TRBJ1-1, with no clear D. Germline CDR1 and CDR2: MRHNA and SNTAGT. V was shortened by 0 bases and J by 11 bases, with 13 bases between the two germline ends. The CDR3 sequence is 13 residues long. CDR3 protein: CASSDSPGGWAFF. DNA of the CDR3: TGTGCCAGCAGTGACTCGCCAGGAGGGTGGGCTTTCTTT.

The chain has TRBV7-9 and TRBJ1-1, with 8 bases lining up with TRBD1. This CDR3 contains 14 residues. CDR1 is SEHNR and CDR2 is FQNEAQ in the germline V gene (reference sequence). Trimming cost V 5 bases and J 5 bases; bases outside gene matches: 7. As DNA, the CDR3 is TGTGCCAGCAGCACCCCAGGGGGCGGGACTGAAGCTTTCTTT. This codes for CASSTPGGGTEAFF. Together with reference TRBV7-9 and TRBJ1-1, the CDR3 gives the full variable domain: DTGVSQNPRHKITKRGQNVTFRCDPISEHNRLYWYRQTLGQGPEFLTYFQNEAQLEKSRLLSDRFSAERPKGSFSTLEIQRTEQGDSAMYLCASSTPGGGTEAFFGQGTRLTVV.

This chain joins TRBV6-5 and TRBJ2-1; 8 nucleotides agree with TRBD1. J gave up 9 bases and V 6 bases, and 10 bases lay outside the gene matches. The CDR3 sequence is 14 residues long. CDR1 is MNHEY, CDR2 SVGAGI, per germline. The DNA of the CDR3 is TGTGCCAGCAGGGGGACAGGATTAAGAGGTGAGCAGTTCTTC. It specifies CASRGTGLRGEQFF.

The chain is built from TRBV12-3 or TRBV12-4 and TRBJ2-7; D unclear. V lost 6 bases, J lost 3 bases, and 12 bases lay in between. The CDR3 contains 13 residues. In nucleotides, the CDR3 is TGTGCCAGCAGCTCCTCGGCCATCTACGAGCAGTACTTC. Translating it yields CASSSSAIYEQYF.

This clone came up a few times. This chain joins TRBV27 and TRBJ2-2; 8 nucleotides match TRBD1. The CDR3 extends over 14 amino acids. V shed 5 bases and J 6 bases; nucleotides not matched to a gene: 5. CDR1 and CDR2 from the germline V gene are MNHEY and SMNVEV (reference sequence). The DNA of the CDR3 is TGTGCCAGCAGTACTTCACAGGGGGCCGGGGAGCTGTTTTTT. It translates to CASSTSQGAGELFF.

This chain uses TRBV2 with TRBJ2-7, with D perhaps TRBD1 (7 bases). Trimming shortened V by 4 bases and J by 6 bases, and 16 bases separated the two germline ends. The CDR3 sequence is 14 residues long. Germline CDR1 and CDR2: SNHLY and FYNNEI. The CDR3 protein is CASSARQGGGEQYF. The DNA of the CDR3 is TGTGCCAGCAGTGCGAGGCAGGGGGGAGGCGAGCAGTACTTC.

Only a few counts were recorded for this clone. V usage is TRBV4-3 and J usage is TRBJ1-2; D not certain. Deletions cut 0 bases from V and 2 bases from J, with 7 bases between. Germline CDR1 is LGHNA and CDR2 is YSLEER. This CDR3 is 14 amino acids long. The CDR3 bases are TGCGCCAGCAGCCAAGATGGACTGAACTATGGCTACACCTTC. It specifies CASSQDGLNYGYTF.

The V and J genes are TRBV4-3 and TRBJ2-7, with D perhaps matching TRBD1 (5 bases). The V and J ends lost 2 bases and 6 bases respectively, with 11 bases between them. Germline V CDR1 and CDR2: LGHNA, YSLEER. The CDR3 consists of 13 residues. In DNA, the CDR3 is TGCGCCAGCAGCCAAATTGGGGCGGCCGAGCAGTACTTC. Translated: CASSQIGAAEQYF.

This rearrangement joins TRBV18 to TRBJ1-1; D is undetermined. Germline CDR1 is KGHSH and CDR2 is LQKENI. This CDR3 is 13 amino acids long. V lost 2 bases and J 8 bases, leaving 12 bases between the germline ends. The CDR3 region is CASSPSVRGEAFF. The CDR3 DNA reads TGTGCCAGCTCACCAAGCGTAAGAGGCGAAGCTTTCTTT.

The chain recombines TRBV6-5 with TRBJ1-5; D possibly corresponds to TRBD1 (6 bases). CDR3 length equals 15 residues. The germline CDR1 and CDR2 sequences are MNHEY and SVGAGI. V shed 0 bases and J shed 1 base, with 7 bases lying between them. CDR3 amino acids: CASSYSDSSNQPQHF. The CDR3 DNA follows: TGTGCCAGCAGTTACTCGGACAGCAGCAATCAGCCCCAGCATTTT.

The chain employs TRBV7-9 and TRBJ1-4; 7 bases fit TRBD1. V shed 5 bases and J 1 base; nucleotides not matched to a gene: 4. Looked up from germline, CDR1 is SEHNR and CDR2 is FQNEAQ (reference sequence). The CDR3 spans 15 residues. The CDR3 spells CASSVGGLTNEKLFF. The CDR3 nucleotides are TGTGCCAGCAGCGTAGGGGGCCTAACTAATGAAAAACTGTTTTTT.

The chain links TRBV3-1 (or the pseudogene TRBV3-2) to TRBJ1-6; 7 bases align to TRBD1. V was clipped by 4 bases and J by 6 bases; unmatched bases: 3. This CDR3 contains 14 residues. Per germline, CDR1 LGHDT and CDR2 YNNKEL (reference sequence). For the CDR3, the DNA is TGTGCCAGCAGCCCGACAGGGTTTAATTCACCCCTCCACTTT. Residues: CASSPTGFNSPLHF.

The genes are TRBV2 and TRBJ1-3, with 7 bases identical to TRBD1. The CDR3 contains 14 residues. After removal of 4 bases from V and 2 bases from J, the junction contained 2 bases not matched to a gene. The germline gives CDR1 SNHLY, CDR2 FYNNEI. CDR3 in amino acids: CASSVTGAGNTIYF. CDR3 coding DNA: TGTGCCAGCAGTGTAACAGGGGCTGGAAACACCATATATTTT.

The gene calls are TRBV2 and TRBJ2-1; 8 bases align to TRBD2. Germline V lookup: CDR1 SNHLY, CDR2 FYNNEI. The V and J ends lost 2 bases and 5 bases, in that order; junction bases with no gene match: 2. The CDR3 loop spans 14 amino acids. This CDR3 is CASSELAGHNEQFF. The CDR3, as DNA: TGTGCCAGCAGTGAACTAGCGGGCCACAATGAGCAGTTCTTC.

The CDR3 bases are TGTGCCAGCAGCGGCTGGGGGACAAGGAACACTGAAGCTTTCTTT. Translating it yields CASSGWGTRNTEAFF. The chain links TRBV7-8 to TRBJ1-1; D possibly corresponds to TRBD1 (6 bases). Germline V CDR1 and CDR2: SGHVS, FQNEAQ. The CDR3 sequence is 15 residues long. V was shortened by 5 bases and J by 1 base, with 14 bases between the two germline ends.

This clone was counted between two and nine times. CDR3 region: CASSYADDENEQYF. CDR3 nucleotides: TGTGCCAGCAGTTACGCGGACGACGAAAACGAGCAGTACTTC. The chain links TRBV6-5 to TRBJ2-7; D is unresolved. Germline V lookup: CDR1 MNHEY, CDR2 SVGAGI. Trimming stripped 2 bases from V and 5 bases from J, with 13 bases between. This CDR3 has 14 amino acids.

The chain is built from TRBV23-1 and TRBJ2-1; D gene ambiguous. TRBV23-1 is treated as an ORF (open reading frame) with a function not yet certain. This CDR3 contains 15 residues. With 7 bases removed from V and 0 bases from J, the gap between germline ends came to 13 bases. The CDR3 DNA reads as TGCGCCAGCAACCGACACAAGAGCTCCTACAATGAGCAGTTCTTC. Its protein product is CASNRHKSSYNEQFF.

V and J are TRBV24-1 and TRBJ1-2; D gene uncertain. CDR3 length: 15 amino acids. The ends were cut back, 3 bases at V and 7 bases at J, with 17 bases in the middle. Germline-derived CDR1 and CDR2 are KGHDR and SFDVKD. The CDR3 loop is CATSDAGALSSGYTF. The CDR3 DNA reads TGTGCCACCAGTGATGCGGGAGCCCTATCTAGTGGCTACACCTTC.

The CDR3 region is CASSQESTRGGYNEQFF. DNA for the CDR3: TGCGCCAGCAGCCAAGAAAGCACCAGGGGAGGCTACAATGAGCAGTTCTTC. The chain recombines TRBV4-1 with TRBJ2-1; D possibly uses TRBD1 or TRBD2 (6 bases each). Trimming removed 0 bases from V and 3 bases from J, with 15 bases in between. Germline V CDR1 and CDR2: MGHRA, YSYEKL. The CDR3 runs 17 residues.

The V call is TRBV29-1, the J call TRBJ1-4; D unresolved. Per the germline V gene, CDR1 is SQVTM and CDR2 is ANQGSEA. CDR3 size: 14 residues. Trimming cost V 5 bases and J 0 bases, with 10 bases left between them. This chain's CDR3 is CSVWQTATNEKLFF. CDR3 in DNA: TGCAGCGTTTGGCAGACTGCAACTAATGAAAAACTGTTTTTT.